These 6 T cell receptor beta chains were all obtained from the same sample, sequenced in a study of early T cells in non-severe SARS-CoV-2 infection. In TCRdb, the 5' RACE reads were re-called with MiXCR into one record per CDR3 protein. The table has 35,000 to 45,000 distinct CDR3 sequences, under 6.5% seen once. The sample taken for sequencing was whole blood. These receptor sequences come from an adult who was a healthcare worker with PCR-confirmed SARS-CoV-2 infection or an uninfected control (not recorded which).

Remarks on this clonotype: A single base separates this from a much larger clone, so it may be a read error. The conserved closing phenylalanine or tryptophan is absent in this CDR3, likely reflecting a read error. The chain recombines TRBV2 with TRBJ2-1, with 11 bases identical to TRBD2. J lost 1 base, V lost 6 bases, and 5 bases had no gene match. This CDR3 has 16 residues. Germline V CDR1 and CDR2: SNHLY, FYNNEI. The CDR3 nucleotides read TGTGCCAGCAGCTCAACTAGCGGGAGATCCTACAATGAGCAGTTCCTC. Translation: CASSSTSGRSYNEQFL.

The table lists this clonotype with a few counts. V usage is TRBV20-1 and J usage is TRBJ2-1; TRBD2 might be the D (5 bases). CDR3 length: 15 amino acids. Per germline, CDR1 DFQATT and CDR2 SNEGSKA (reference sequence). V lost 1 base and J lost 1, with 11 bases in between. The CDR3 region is CSARVRGGSYNEQFF. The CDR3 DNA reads TGCAGTGCTAGAGTACGTGGCGGGTCCTACAATGAGCAGTTCTTC.

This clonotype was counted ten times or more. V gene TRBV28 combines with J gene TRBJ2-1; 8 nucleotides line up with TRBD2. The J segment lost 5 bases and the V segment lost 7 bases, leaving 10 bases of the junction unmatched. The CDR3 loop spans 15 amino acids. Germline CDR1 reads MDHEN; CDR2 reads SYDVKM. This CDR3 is CASIVREGRDNEQFF. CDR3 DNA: TGTGCCAGCATCGTCCGGGAGGGCAGGGACAATGAGCAGTTCTTC.

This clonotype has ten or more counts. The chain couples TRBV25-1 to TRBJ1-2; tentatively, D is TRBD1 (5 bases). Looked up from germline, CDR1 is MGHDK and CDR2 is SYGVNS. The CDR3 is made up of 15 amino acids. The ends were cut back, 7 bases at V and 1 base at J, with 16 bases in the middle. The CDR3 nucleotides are TGTGCCAGCACCTCTCCCGGGGGGGATAACTATGGCTACACCTTC. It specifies CASTSPGGDNYGYTF.

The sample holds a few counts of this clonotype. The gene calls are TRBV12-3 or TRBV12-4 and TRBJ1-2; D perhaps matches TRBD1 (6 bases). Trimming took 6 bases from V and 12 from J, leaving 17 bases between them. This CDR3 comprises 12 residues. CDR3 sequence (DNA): TGTGCCAGCAGCCGACTGGGACAAGCCGACACCTTC. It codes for CASSRLGQADTF.

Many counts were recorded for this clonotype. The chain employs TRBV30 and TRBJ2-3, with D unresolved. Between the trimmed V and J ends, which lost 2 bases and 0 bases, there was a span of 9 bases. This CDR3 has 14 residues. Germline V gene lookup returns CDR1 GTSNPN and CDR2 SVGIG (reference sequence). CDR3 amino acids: CAWSNGGSTDTQYF. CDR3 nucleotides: TGTGCCTGGAGTAACGGTGGAAGCACAGATACGCAGTATTTT.